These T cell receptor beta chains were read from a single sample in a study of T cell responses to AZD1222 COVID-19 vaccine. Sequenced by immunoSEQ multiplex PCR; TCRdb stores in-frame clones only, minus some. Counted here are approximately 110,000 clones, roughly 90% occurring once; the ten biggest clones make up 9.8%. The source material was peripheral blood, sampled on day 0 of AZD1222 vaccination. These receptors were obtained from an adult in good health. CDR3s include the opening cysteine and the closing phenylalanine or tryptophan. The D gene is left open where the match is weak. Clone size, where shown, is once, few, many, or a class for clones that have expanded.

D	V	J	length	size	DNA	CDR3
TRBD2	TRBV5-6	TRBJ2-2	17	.	TGTGCCAGCAGCTTGTTGGTCGGGAGGGCCATGGCCGGGGAGCTGTTTTTT	CASSLLVGRAMAGELFF
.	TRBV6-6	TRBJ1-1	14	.	TGTGCCAGCAGTTACTCGACGCAGACGGCTGAAGCTTTCTTT	CASSYSTQTAEAFF
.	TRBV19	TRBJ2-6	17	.	TGTGCCAGTAGTATCAGCGGGACATTCTCTGGGGCCAACGTCCTGACTTTC	CASSISGTFSGANVLTF
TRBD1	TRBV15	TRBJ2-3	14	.	TGTGCCACAGGCAGGGGGATTAGCACAGATACGCAGTATTTT	CATGRGISTDTQYF
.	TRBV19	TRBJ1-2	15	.	TGTGCCAGTAGTATAGATATGGGGGGCGCGGGTGGCTACACCTTC	CASSIDMGGAGGYTF
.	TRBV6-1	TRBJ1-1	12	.	TGTGCCAGCAGTGAGGTTCACACTGAAGCTTTCTTT	CASSEVHTEAFF
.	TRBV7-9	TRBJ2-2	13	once	TGTGCCAGCAGCTTAGAAAACACCGGGGAGCTGTTTTTT	CASSLENTGELFF
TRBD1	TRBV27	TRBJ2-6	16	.	TGTGCCAGCAGTTTAAGCCGGGACAGGGGAGGAAACGTCCTGACTTTC	CASSLSRDRGGNVLTF
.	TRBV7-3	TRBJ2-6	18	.	TGTGCCAGCAGCTTAACTTCGGCAGGTGGTATTGGGGCCAACGTCCTGACTTTC	CASSLTSAGGIGANVLTF
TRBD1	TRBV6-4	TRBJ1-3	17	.	TGTGCCAGCAGTGACTCAAGTGACAGGGGTTTAAAAAACACCATATATTTT	CASSDSSDRGLKNTIYF
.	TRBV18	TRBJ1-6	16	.	TGTGCCAGCTCACCAATTACAGGAGACTATAATTCACCCCTCCACTTT	CASSPITGDYNSPLHF
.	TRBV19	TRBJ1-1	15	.	TGTGCCAGTAGTATAGAGCCAGTTATGAACACTGAAGCTTTCTTT	CASSIEPVMNTEAFF
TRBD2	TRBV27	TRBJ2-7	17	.	TGTGCCAGCTCAGGGTCCGCCCGACAAGCGGGAGGATCGCGTAAGTACTTC	CASSGSARQAGGSRKYF
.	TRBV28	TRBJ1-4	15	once	TGTGCCAGCAGTTTCCCCCGGGGCACTAATGAAAAACTGTTTTTT	CASSFPRGTNEKLFF
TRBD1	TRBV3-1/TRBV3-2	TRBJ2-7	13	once	TGTGCCACCACGAGACAGGGGTCCTACGAGCAGTACTTC	CATTRQGSYEQYF
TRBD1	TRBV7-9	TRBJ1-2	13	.	TGTGCCAGCAGCGAAACATCAGGGGGCGGCTACACCTTC	CASSETSGGGYTF
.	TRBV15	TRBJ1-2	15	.	TGTGCCACCAGCAGGGATCCTGGCAGGGTCTATGGCTACACCTTC	CATSRDPGRVYGYTF
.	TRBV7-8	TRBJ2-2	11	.	TGTGCCAGCAGCTTAACCGGGGAGCTGTTTTTT	CASSLTGELFF
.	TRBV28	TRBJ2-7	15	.	TGTGCCAGCAGTTTGGTCAGGACAGTATACTACGAGCAGTACTTC	CASSLVRTVYYEQYF
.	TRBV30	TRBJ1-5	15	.	TGTGCCTGGAGTGTACAAGGTTTCGGCAATCAGCCCCAGCATTTT	CAWSVQGFGNQPQHF
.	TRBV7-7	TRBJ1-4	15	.	TGTGCTAGCAGCTTACTCTGGACAGATAATGAAAAACTGTTTTTT	CASSLLWTDNEKLFF
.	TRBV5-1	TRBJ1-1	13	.	TGCGCCAGCAGAGGGGTTATGAACACTGAAGCTTTCTTT	CASRGVMNTEAFF
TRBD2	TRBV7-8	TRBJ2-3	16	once	TGTGCCAGCATCGCTAATGGACTAGCGGGGAGAAATACGCAGTATTTT	CASIANGLAGRNTQYF